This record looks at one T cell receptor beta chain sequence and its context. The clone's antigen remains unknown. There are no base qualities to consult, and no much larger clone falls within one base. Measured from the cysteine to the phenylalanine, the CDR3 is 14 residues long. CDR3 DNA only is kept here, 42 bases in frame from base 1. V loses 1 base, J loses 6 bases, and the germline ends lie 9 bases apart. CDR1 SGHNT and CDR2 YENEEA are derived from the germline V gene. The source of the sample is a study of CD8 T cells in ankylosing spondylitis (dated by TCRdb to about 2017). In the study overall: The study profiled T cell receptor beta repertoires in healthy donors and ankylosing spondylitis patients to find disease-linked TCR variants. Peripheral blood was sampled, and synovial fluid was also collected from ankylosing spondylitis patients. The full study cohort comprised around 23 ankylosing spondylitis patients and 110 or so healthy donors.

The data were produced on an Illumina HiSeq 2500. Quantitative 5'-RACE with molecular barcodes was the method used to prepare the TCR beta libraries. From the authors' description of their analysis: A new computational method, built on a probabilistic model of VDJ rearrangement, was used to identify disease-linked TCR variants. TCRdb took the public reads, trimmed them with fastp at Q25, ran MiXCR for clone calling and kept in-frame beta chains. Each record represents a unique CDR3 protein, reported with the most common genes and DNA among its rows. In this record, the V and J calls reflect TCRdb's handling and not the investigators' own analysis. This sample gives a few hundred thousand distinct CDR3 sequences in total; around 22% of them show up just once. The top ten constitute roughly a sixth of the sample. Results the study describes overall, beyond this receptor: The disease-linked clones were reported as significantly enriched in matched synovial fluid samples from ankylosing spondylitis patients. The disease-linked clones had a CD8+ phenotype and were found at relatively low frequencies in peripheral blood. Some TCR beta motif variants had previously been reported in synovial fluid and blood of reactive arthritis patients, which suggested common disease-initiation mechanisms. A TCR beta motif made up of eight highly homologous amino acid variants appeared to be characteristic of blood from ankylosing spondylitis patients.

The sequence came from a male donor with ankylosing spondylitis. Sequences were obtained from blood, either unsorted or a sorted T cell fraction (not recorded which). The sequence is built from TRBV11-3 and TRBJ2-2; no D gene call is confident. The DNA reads TGTGCCAGCAGCTTAGTTGGGCTCGCCGGGGAGCTGTTTTTT. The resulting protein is CASSLVGLAGELFF.